The T cell receptor beta chain under discussion was sequenced for a study of blood T cell repertoires in COVID-19. Background on the study: The cDNA or gDNA used as material had been derived from T cells, B-cell-depleted T cells, or PBMCs.

Original processing notes: How many nucleated cells were present was estimated from reference gene primer amplification. Assay used: immunoSEQ multiplex PCR; TCRdb lists only in-frame clones, some missing. V and J calls and clone size are those listed in that table; D and trimming were worked out from the DNA. The sample includes fewer than 200,000 clones, around nine tenths seen only once; the top ten take approximately 13%. The germline V gene encodes CDR1 DFQATT and CDR2 SNEGSKA (reference sequence). The CDR3 loop spans 11 amino acids. Trimming took 4 bases from V and 5 from J, leaving 8 bases between them. This clone was detected a few times.

This rearrangement joins TRBV20-1 to TRBJ1-1, with a tentative D call TRBD1 (6 bases). This clonotype was obtained from a woman aged 70 to 79 with COVID-19, enrolled during active disease. The sample comprised peripheral blood. CDR3 region: CSANRVTEAFF. The CDR3 DNA reads TGCAGTGCTAACAGGGTTACTGAAGCTTTCTTT.